This T cell receptor (beta chain) was captured by sequencing in a study of blood T cells in healthy people across ages. The study drew donors from healthy Caucasian individuals in Russia aged roughly 6 to 90. A second PCR of 7 to 11 cycles used a sample-barcoded 5' primer and a J-beta primer mix. TCRdb analysed the 5' RACE reads with MiXCR anew, one entry per CDR3 protein. The table lists some 1,000,000 distinct CDR3 sequences, approximately 26% of them singletons. Trimming left V 7 bases short and J 4 bases short, with 9 bases between. Germline CDR1 SEHNR, CDR2 FQNEAQ (reference sequence). The CDR3 consists of 12 residues. These same records also appear under a second study, on T cells of mothers and their children.

Specimen: blood. The clonotype was recovered from a girl aged 2-10 years in good health. J is TRBJ2-3 and V is TRBV7-9, with D perhaps being TRBD1 or TRBD2 (5 bases each). The CDR3 DNA reads as TGTGCCAGCACTATGGGGGCAGATACGCAGTATTTT. Translating it yields CASTMGADTQYF.